This section outlines one T cell receptor beta chain sequence together with its context. The study drew participants aged about 18 to 95 years from about two dozen US areas. Each participant's cohort was designated according to participant-reported clinical history. This sample is part of a study of blood T cell repertoires in COVID-19. Repertoires were generated with immunoSEQ multiplex PCR, while TCRdb's copy carries only in-frame clones and drops some. The table shows fewer than 200,000 clones, with approximately 80% occurring only once. CDR3 length: 16 residues. CDR1 is MGHRA and CDR2 is YSYEKL in the germline V gene. The V end was cut by 1 base, the J end by 0 bases, with 10 bases between.

The material sequenced was PBMCs or T cells enriched from blood (not recorded which). This clonotype was obtained from a man aged 50-60 years who had recovered from COVID-19. V is TRBV4-1 and J is TRBJ1-3; D call uncertain. The CDR3, as DNA: TGCGCCAGCAGCCAAGTCACCAGCGTCTCTGGAAACACCATATATTTT. Translating it yields CASSQVTSVSGNTIYF.